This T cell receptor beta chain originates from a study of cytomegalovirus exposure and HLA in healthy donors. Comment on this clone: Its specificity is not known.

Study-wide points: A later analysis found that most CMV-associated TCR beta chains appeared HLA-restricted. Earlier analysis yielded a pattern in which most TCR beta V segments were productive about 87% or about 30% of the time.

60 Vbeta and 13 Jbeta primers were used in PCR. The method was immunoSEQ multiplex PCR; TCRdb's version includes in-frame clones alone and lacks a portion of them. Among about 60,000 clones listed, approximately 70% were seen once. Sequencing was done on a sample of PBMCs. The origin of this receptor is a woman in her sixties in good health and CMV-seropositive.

The CDR3 sequence: CASSSSSAGEQFF. The CDR3 region has the DNA TGTGCCAGCAGCTCCAGTTCCGCGGGTGAGCAGTTCTTC. This chain uses TRBV11-2 with TRBJ2-1; tentative D call: TRBD2 (5 bases). The V end was cut by 4 bases, the J end by 9 bases, with 13 bases between. The CDR3 spans 13 residues. Germline V gene data show CDR1 as SGHAT and CDR2 as FQNNGV.